The 31 T cell receptor beta chains below were found in one sample sequenced in a study of T cells in Graves' hyperthyroidism and ophthalmopathy. Regions amplified from RNA transcripts were the TCR beta CDR3 regions. TCR CDR3 regions were first amplified by RT-PCR with HTBI primers. TCRdb reanalysed the multiplex PCR reads using MiXCR and keeps one entry per CDR3 protein. The sample has roughly 660,000 distinct CDR3 sequences, 15% to 20% seen once. The material sequenced was blood. These receptors were taken from a man aged 45 to 65 with Graves' hyperthyroidism.

This clonotype was observed a few times. The gene calls are TRBV29-1 and TRBJ2-2, with 7 nucleotides matching TRBD1. Germline CDR1 SQVTM, CDR2 ANQGSEA. The CDR3 has 14 amino acids. V gave up 3 bases and J gave up 2 bases; unmatched junction bases: 3. This chain's CDR3 is CSVDEGGNTGELFF. CDR3 DNA sequence: TGCAGCGTTGACGAAGGGGGCAACACCGGGGAGCTGTTTTTT.

The V and J genes are TRBV20-1 and TRBJ1-5; D is perhaps TRBD1 (6 bases). The germline CDR1 and CDR2 sequences are DFQATT and SNEGSKA (reference sequence). V was trimmed by 6 bases and J by 6 bases, leaving 18 bases between them. CDR3 length: 14 amino acids. In DNA, the CDR3 is TGCAGTGCCCCGTGGGGACAAAGGGGTCAGCCCCAGCATTTT. It codes for CSAPWGQRGQPQHF.

This clonotype showed up many times. This sequence joins TRBV2 and TRBJ1-1; D is undetermined. Germline loops: CDR1 SNHLY, CDR2 FYNNEI. With 8 bases removed from V and 4 bases from J, the gap between germline ends came to 11 bases. The CDR3 is 12 amino acids. This chain's CDR3 is CASLRISTEAFF. CDR3 in DNA: TGTGCCAGCCTGCGTATTAGCACTGAAGCTTTCTTT.

This clonotype has at least ten counts. The chain employs TRBV5-1 and TRBJ2-1; D unresolved. Trimming took off 0 bases at V and 0 bases at J, with 7 bases between the two ends. Germline CDR1 SGHRS, CDR2 YFSETQ. This CDR3 contains 15 residues. The CDR3 sequence: CASSLGRNSYNEQFF. The CDR3 DNA is TGCGCCAGCAGCTTGGGGAGAAACTCCTACAATGAGCAGTTCTTC. Together with reference TRBV5-1 and TRBJ2-1, the CDR3 gives the full variable domain: KAGVTQTPRYLIKTRGQQVTLSCSPISGHRSVSWYQQTPGQGLQFLFEYFSETQRNKGNFPGRFSGRQFSNSRSEMNVSTLELGDSALYLCASSLGRNSYNEQFFGPGTRLTVL.

The chain joins TRBV7-8 to TRBJ1-1, with TRBD1 as a possible D gene (6 bases). The V gene lost 5 bases and the J gene lost 3 bases, with 13 bases spanning the gap. The CDR3 contains 14 residues. CDR1 and CDR2 (germline): SGHVS, FQNEAQ. In DNA form, the CDR3 reads TGTGCCAGCAGCCCGACGGACAGTCACACTGAAGCTTTCTTT. It specifies CASSPTDSHTEAFF.

This clonotype came up many times. The chain employs TRBV2 and TRBJ2-7; D perhaps matches TRBD2 (6 bases). CDR3 length equals 13 residues. Germline loops: CDR1 SNHLY, CDR2 FYNNEI. V lost 8 bases, J lost 2 bases, and 13 bases lay in between. CDR3 DNA sequence: TGTGCCAGCGGGGGGACGGGAACCTACGAGCAGTACTTC. Amino acid sequence: CASGGTGTYEQYF. Full variable domain (remainder filled in from reference TRBV2 and TRBJ2-7): EPEVTQTPSHQVTQMGQEVILRCVPISNHLYFYWYRQILGQKVEFLVSFYNNEISEKSEIFDDQFSVERPDGSNFTLKIRSTKLEDSAMYFCASGGTGTYEQYFGPGTRLTVT.

There are many counts of this clonotype. The J gene is TRBJ2-3, the V gene TRBV11-2, with 7 bases matching TRBD2. This CDR3 has 14 residues. Trimming took 4 bases from V and 4 from J; bases not matched to a gene: 5. Germline-derived CDR1 and CDR2 are SGHAT and FQNNGV. The CDR3 DNA is TGTGCCAGCAGCTCCAGCGGGATGGCAGATACGCAGTATTTT. It specifies CASSSSGMADTQYF.

V usage is TRBV28 and J usage is TRBJ2-5, with 10 nucleotides matching TRBD2. Germline CDR1 MDHEN, CDR2 SYDVKM. The CDR3 is made up of 16 amino acids. V lost 6 bases, J lost 5 bases, and 12 bases stayed unmatched. As DNA, the CDR3 is TGTGCCAGCAGATATCCGGGACTAGCGTTACAGGAGACCCAGTACTTC. It is translated as CASRYPGLALQETQYF. Full variable domain (outside the CDR3, taken from reference TRBV28 and TRBJ2-5): DVKVTQSSRYLVKRTGEKVFLECVQDMDHENMFWYRQDPGLGLRLIYFSYDVKMKEKGDIPEGYSVSREKKERFSLILESASTNQTSMYLCASRYPGLALQETQYFGPGTRLLVL.

The chain links TRBV19 to TRBJ1-2; 8 bases agree with TRBD1. This CDR3 comprises 12 residues. The J segment lost 8 bases and the V segment lost 6 bases, leaving 5 bases of the junction unmatched. Germline values: CDR1 LNHDA, CDR2 SQIVND (reference sequence). The CDR3 DNA is TGTGCCAGTAGGGACAGGGTGGACGGCTACACCTTC. Its translation is CASRDRVDGYTF.

This clonotype was detected only a few times. The rearrangement links TRBV3-1 to TRBJ2-1; 7 bases fit TRBD2. V shed 0 bases, J shed 6 bases, and the junction held 5 bases outside the gene matches. Germline V gene data show CDR1 as LGHDT and CDR2 as YNNKEL (reference sequence). The CDR3 runs 15 residues. CDR3 sequence: CASSQDIREGNEQFF. The DNA for the CDR3 is TGTGCCAGCAGCCAAGATATCAGGGAGGGCAATGAGCAGTTCTTC.

This clonotype showed up many times. The chain combines TRBV2 with TRBJ2-4; D could derive from TRBD1 or TRBD2 (6 bases each). Per germline, CDR1 SNHLY and CDR2 FYNNEI. V dropped 6 bases and J dropped 4 bases, with 19 bases sitting between them. This CDR3 has 16 residues. Here the CDR3 reads CASRQTGTPLKNIQYF. The CDR3 DNA is TGTGCCAGCAGACAAACAGGGACTCCCTTAAAAAACATTCAGTACTTC. The full variable domain, completed using reference TRBV2 and TRBJ2-4, is EPEVTQTPSHQVTQMGQEVILRCVPISNHLYFYWYRQILGQKVEFLVSFYNNEISEKSEIFDDQFSVERPDGSNFTLKIRSTKLEDSAMYFCASRQTGTPLKNIQYFGAGTRLSVL.

V is TRBV18 and J is TRBJ2-7; 9 nucleotides align to TRBD1. V lost 3 bases, J lost 5 bases, and 8 bases stayed unmatched. Looked up from germline, CDR1 is KGHSH and CDR2 is LQKENI. CDR3 length: 15 amino acids. CDR3 residues: CASSPLGQGTDEQYF. CDR3 DNA: TGTGCCAGCTCACCCCTTGGACAGGGGACCGACGAGCAGTACTTC. Filled out from reference TRBV18 and TRBJ2-7, the complete variable domain reads NAGVMQNPRHLVRRRGQEARLRCSPMKGHSHVYWYRQLPEEGLKFMVYLQKENIIDESGMPKERFSAEFPKEGPSILRIQQVVRGDSAAYFCASSPLGQGTDEQYFGPGTRLTVT.

This clonotype was seen a handful of times. The chain uses TRBV28 and TRBJ1-1, with 10 bases fitting TRBD1. The CDR3 spans 14 residues. The V and J ends lost 7 bases and 11 bases, in that order; junction bases with no gene match: 13. Germline CDR1 is MDHEN and CDR2 is SYDVKM. DNA of the CDR3: TGTGCCAGCATGGCGGGGACAGGGGCCTTGGAGGCTTTCTTT. Encoded protein: CASMAGTGALEAFF. Based on the CDR3 plus reference TRBV28 and TRBJ1-1, the full variable domain is DVKVTQSSRYLVKRTGEKVFLECVQDMDHENMFWYRQDPGLGLRLIYFSYDVKMKEKGDIPEGYSVSREKKERFSLILESASTNQTSMYLCASMAGTGALEAFFGQGTRLTVV.

This clonotype was detected ten times or more. The J gene is TRBJ2-2, the V gene TRBV20-1; maybe TRBD2 (6 bases). CDR1 is DFQATT and CDR2 is SNEGSKA in the germline V gene (reference sequence). The germline V and J ends were trimmed by 0 bases and 0 bases, with 11 bases remaining between them. The CDR3 has 16 amino acids. CDR3 loop: CSARDRWDSNTGELFF. The DNA for the CDR3 is TGCAGTGCTAGAGATAGGTGGGACTCGAACACCGGGGAGCTGTTTTTT.

The rearrangement links TRBV5-1 to TRBJ2-6; 8 bases align to TRBD1. CDR1 is SGHRS and CDR2 is YFSETQ in the germline V gene. The V and J ends lost 4 bases and 0 bases, in that order; junction bases with no gene match: 12. This CDR3 has 19 amino acids. CDR3 nucleotides: TGCGCCAGCAGCACTGGGACGACAGGGGCCATCTCTGGGGCCAACGTCCTGACTTTC. Translated, it gives CASSTGTTGAISGANVLTF.

This clonotype was found many times. The chain links TRBV10-3 to TRBJ2-7, with TRBD1 matching 7 bases. Germline loops: CDR1 ENHRY, CDR2 SYGVKD. The CDR3 extends over 15 amino acids. Trimming took 3 bases from V and 5 from J; bases not matched to a gene: 10. The CDR3 sequence is CAISEGGSFLDEQYF. The CDR3 region has the DNA TGTGCCATCAGTGAAGGGGGCAGCTTCTTGGACGAGCAGTACTTC.

This clonotype was counted many times. The rearrangement joins TRBV19 to TRBJ2-5; TRBD2 agrees at 10 bases. Germline assignment: CDR1 LNHDA and CDR2 SQIVND (reference sequence). J gave up 4 bases and V 2 bases, and 4 bases lay outside the gene matches. The CDR3 length is 15 residues. The CDR3 reads CASSILAGESETQYF. The DNA for the CDR3 is TGTGCCAGTAGTATACTAGCGGGAGAGTCAGAGACCCAGTACTTC.

This clonotype was detected many times. The chain links TRBV29-1 to TRBJ1-1; D unclear. The CDR3 has 13 amino acids. The V gene's germline CDR1 is SQVTM and CDR2 ANQGSEA. V lost 0 bases, J lost 6 bases, and 11 bases lay in between. CDR3: CSVEESTRAEAFF. Here the CDR3 DNA reads TGCAGCGTTGAAGAATCGACGAGGGCTGAAGCTTTCTTT.

This clonotype was counted a few times. The chain combines TRBV24-1 with TRBJ2-1; D unresolved. Germline CDR1 reads KGHDR; CDR2 reads SFDVKD. V was shortened by 6 bases and J by 5 bases, with 13 bases between the two germline ends. The CDR3 has 14 amino acids. Here the CDR3 reads CATSQTTLNNEQFF. CDR3 bases: TGTGCCACCAGTCAAACGACACTTAACAATGAGCAGTTCTTC.

This clonotype has just a few counts. Written as DNA, the CDR3 is TGCAGCGCCGCTCTAAATGGAAACACCATATATTTT. It yields the protein CSAALNGNTIYF. The chain employs TRBV29-1 and TRBJ1-3; D remains unclear. Germline assignment: CDR1 SQVTM and CDR2 ANQGSEA. Deletions cut 7 bases from V and 3 bases from J, with 10 bases between. The CDR3 length is 12 residues.

The V gene is TRBV7-9, the J gene TRBJ1-1; TRBD1 agrees at 9 bases. This CDR3 is built from 18 residues. Germline CDR1 reads SEHNR; CDR2 reads FQNEAQ (reference sequence). The ends lost 4 bases at V and 0 bases at J; junction bases unmatched: 12. CDR3 sequence: CASSSTQGAMDLNTEAFF. DNA for the CDR3: TGTGCCAGCAGCTCCACACAGGGGGCGATGGACCTGAACACTGAAGCTTTCTTT.

The rearrangement joins TRBV3-1 to TRBJ2-3; TRBD2 agrees at 13 bases. V dropped 4 bases and J dropped 3; count of bases not matched to a gene: 4. Germline V gene lookup returns CDR1 LGHDT and CDR2 YNNKEL (reference sequence). The CDR3 runs to 16 residues. The CDR3, as DNA: TGTGCCAGCAGCCTATGGACTAGCGGGAGAACAGATACGCAGTATTTT. Its translation is CASSLWTSGRTDTQYF.

Only a few counts were recorded for this clonotype. The chain links TRBV14 to TRBJ2-1; no clear D. The CDR3 loop spans 18 amino acids. Trimming stripped 0 bases from V and 2 bases from J, with 17 bases between. Per germline, CDR1 SGHDN and CDR2 FVKESK. The CDR3 loop reads CASSQDREALGPYNEQFF. For the CDR3, the DNA is TGTGCCAGCAGCCAAGATAGAGAAGCGTTAGGCCCCTACAATGAGCAGTTCTTC. The whole variable domain, filled in from reference TRBV14 and TRBJ2-1, reads EAGVTQFPSHSVIEKGQTVTLRCDPISGHDNLYWYRRVMGKEIKFLLHFVKESKQDESGMPNNRFLAERTGGTYSTLKVQPAELEDSGVYFCASSQDREALGPYNEQFFGPGTRLTVL.

This clonotype was seen many times. The chain is built from TRBV14 and TRBJ2-7; D is unresolved. Trimming removed 0 bases at V and 7 bases at J, with 16 bases between. CDR3 length: 15 residues. Per germline, CDR1 SGHDN and CDR2 FVKESK. As DNA, the CDR3 is TGTGCCAGCAGCCAAGAGGTCGGGTCTTGGGCAGAGCAGTACTTC. The encoded protein is CASSQEVGSWAEQYF.

This clonotype was seen a handful of times. The chain is built from TRBV3-1 and TRBJ2-1; 10 bases are a match to TRBD2. The CDR3 runs to 13 residues. J gave up 15 bases and V 6 bases, and 11 bases lay outside the gene matches. Germline V gene data show CDR1 as LGHDT and CDR2 as YNNKEL (reference sequence). The DNA of the CDR3 is TGTGCCAGCAGTTACTTGGCTAGCGGGAGTCCGTTCTTC. Translating it yields CASSYLASGSPFF.

This clonotype was observed at least ten times. The V call is TRBV10-3, the J call TRBJ2-3; 8 bases are a match to TRBD2. V trimming: 6 bases; J trimming: 3 bases; junction bases outside the gene matches: 8. There are 15 residues in the CDR3. The V gene's germline CDR1 is ENHRY and CDR2 SYGVKD. For the CDR3, the DNA is TGTGCCATCAGGGGGCGAGCGGGAGTAACAGATACGCAGTATTTT. Translated, it gives CAIRGRAGVTDTQYF.

This clonotype appeared a few times. The rearrangement uses TRBV18 and TRBJ2-5, with D perhaps matching TRBD1 (6 bases). This CDR3 is 14 amino acids long. CDR1 KGHSH and CDR2 LQKENI come from the germline V gene. Trimming removed 3 bases at V and 5 bases at J, with 13 bases between. CDR3 sequence: CASSPTGQRETQYF. CDR3 in DNA: TGTGCCAGCTCACCTACGGGACAACGGGAGACCCAGTACTTC.

This clonotype has a count of ten or more. This chain joins TRBV13 and TRBJ2-7, with 14 positions matching TRBD2. The germline gives CDR1 PRHDT, CDR2 FYEKMQ (reference sequence). This CDR3 is 15 amino acids long. V was clipped by 5 bases and J by 5 bases; unmatched bases: 5. The CDR3 here is CASSTGLAGDNEQYF. CDR3 coding DNA: TGTGCCAGCAGCACGGGACTAGCGGGAGACAACGAGCAGTACTTC.

The table lists this clonotype with many counts. J is TRBJ2-7 and V is TRBV28; tentatively, D is TRBD2 (5 bases). There are 15 residues in the CDR3. Per the germline V gene, CDR1 is MDHEN and CDR2 is SYDVKM. Trimming removed 4 bases from V and 4 bases from J, with 17 bases in between. DNA of the CDR3: TGTGCCAGCAGTTCCCCTCAGCGGATGATATACGAGCAGTACTTC. Protein: CASSSPQRMIYEQYF.

The V and J genes are TRBV6-1 and TRBJ1-1; D not certain. V was pared by 7 bases and J by 0 bases, with 18 bases between. The CDR3 length is 16 residues. Germline V gives CDR1 MNHNS, CDR2 SASEGT. The CDR3 loop reads CASTRGRLFLNTEAFF. The CDR3 DNA is TGTGCCAGCACACGCGGACGGCTCTTCTTGAACACTGAAGCTTTCTTT.

The V gene is TRBV28, the J gene TRBJ1-5, with D hard to call. The germline V gene encodes CDR1 MDHEN and CDR2 SYDVKM. The CDR3 is 13 amino acids. Trimming cost V 7 bases and J 4 bases, with 11 bases left between them. The DNA of the CDR3 is TGTGCCAGCAAGACCGGGCCTAATCAGCCCCAGCATTTT. Translating it yields CASKTGPNQPQHF.